The 19 T cell receptor beta chains in this list originate from one sample, sequenced in a study of T cell responses to AZD1222 COVID-19 vaccine. Measured with immunoSEQ multiplex PCR; TCRdb has only the in-frame clones, and not every one. The sample contains about 92,000 clones, about nine tenths of which appear only once. This specimen was peripheral blood, taken on day 0 of AZD1222 vaccination. The receptors were sampled from an adult in good health.

This clone has just one count. The rearrangement uses TRBV5-1 and TRBJ2-7, with 10 positions matching TRBD2. CDR1 is SGHRS and CDR2 is YFSETQ in the germline V gene. The V gene end was trimmed by 0 bases and the J gene end by 2 bases; junction bases not matched to a gene: 5. CDR3 length: 16 amino acids. The DNA of the CDR3 is TGCGCCAGCAGCTTGGGGCTAGCGGGGGTTACCTACGAGCAGTACTTC. Translating it yields CASSLGLAGVTYEQYF. Drawing the rest from reference TRBV5-1 and TRBJ2-7, the complete variable domain is KAGVTQTPRYLIKTRGQQVTLSCSPISGHRSVSWYQQTPGQGLQFLFEYFSETQRNKGNFPGRFSGRQFSNSRSEMNVSTLELGDSALYLCASSLGLAGVTYEQYFGPGTRLTVT.

This CDR3 is CASRLRSTSWGEKLFF. In nucleotides, the CDR3 is TGTGCCAGCAGACTCAGATCGACTTCCTGGGGGGAAAAACTGTTTTTT. The chain recombines TRBV27 with TRBJ1-4, with a weak D call TRBD1 (5 bases). CDR1 and CDR2 (germline): MNHEY, SMNVEV (reference sequence). The V and J ends lost 6 bases and 8 bases respectively, with 22 bases between them. The CDR3 covers 16 residues.

The rearrangement links TRBV20-1 to TRBJ2-7, with 7 bases lining up with TRBD2. V was clipped by 3 bases and J by 12 bases; unmatched bases: 14. The CDR3 covers 13 residues. CDR1 is DFQATT, CDR2 SNEGSKA, per germline (reference sequence). Written as DNA, the CDR3 is TGCAGTGCTAGTAGGCCCCTAGCGGCCCCACGGTACTTC. Translation gives CSASRPLAAPRYF.

The chain combines TRBV3-1 (or the pseudogene TRBV3-2) with TRBJ2-1, with 9 positions matching TRBD2. The CDR3 is made up of 15 amino acids. CDR1 and CDR2 (germline): LGHDT, YNNKEL (reference sequence). V was pared by 4 bases and J by 4 bases, with 5 bases of the junction left unmatched. The DNA of the CDR3 is TGTGCCAGCAGCCTCCGACTAGCGGCATACAATGAGCAGTTCTTC. It translates to CASSLRLAAYNEQFF.

The chain is built from TRBV19 and TRBJ1-1; TRBD1 agrees at 7 bases. The CDR3 runs 16 residues. From germline, CDR1 is LNHDA and CDR2 SQIVND (reference sequence). The V gene end was trimmed by 3 bases and the J gene end by 1 base; junction bases not matched to a gene: 8. In nucleotides, the CDR3 is TGTGCCAGTAGTATTGCCCACAGGGGTAGGAACACTGAAGCTTTCTTT. Translation: CASSIAHRGRNTEAFF.

The rearrangement joins TRBV5-4 to TRBJ2-1; TRBD2 aligns across 7 bases. Germline trimming cut 0 bases from V and 8 bases from J; bases unmatched to any gene: 5. The germline gives CDR1 SGHNT, CDR2 YYREEE (reference sequence). CDR3 length equals 14 residues. The chain's CDR3 is CASSLERGRDEQFF. The CDR3 DNA reads as TGTGCCAGCAGCTTGGAACGGGGGAGGGATGAGCAGTTCTTC.

This chain connects TRBV19 to TRBJ2-7, with TRBD1 matching over 10 bases. The trim removed 5 bases at V and 3 bases at J, leaving 10 bases unmatched. Per germline, CDR1 LNHDA and CDR2 SQIVND (reference sequence). The length of the CDR3 is 16 residues. CDR3 protein: CASSPRQGALLYEQYF. DNA of the CDR3: TGTGCCAGTAGTCCGCGACAGGGGGCGCTTCTCTACGAGCAGTACTTC.

The CDR3 DNA reads TGTGCCAGCAGTTTCGTTAACTCCTACGAGCAGTACTTC. Translation: CASSFVNSYEQYF. The V and J genes are TRBV28 and TRBJ2-7, with unresolved D. Germline V lookup: CDR1 MDHEN, CDR2 SYDVKM. Trimming took off 3 bases at V and 0 bases at J, with 6 bases between the two ends. There are 13 residues in the CDR3.

In its sample, this clone was seen a few times. V gene TRBV2 combines with J gene TRBJ1-3; D possibly corresponds to TRBD1 (5 bases). The CDR3 consists of 17 residues. V gave up 1 base and J gave up 0 bases, with 13 bases separating them. Per the germline V gene, CDR1 is SNHLY and CDR2 is FYNNEI. The CDR3 bases are TGTGCCAGCAGTGAAGAGAGGGGAATAGGCTCTGGAAACACCATATATTTT. This sequence encodes CASSEERGIGSGNTIYF.

The gene calls are TRBV27 and TRBJ1-5; a possible D gene is TRBD1 (5 bases). Trimming left V 5 bases short and J 4 bases short, with 18 bases between. Germline CDR1 and CDR2: MNHEY and SMNVEV (reference sequence). The CDR3 contains 16 residues. CDR3 nucleotides: TGTGCCAGCAGTCTTCGCCCGGGACTCACTAATCAGCCCCAGCATTTT. Translated: CASSLRPGLTNQPQHF.

The gene calls are TRBV19 and TRBJ2-1, with 7 bases fitting TRBD2. The CDR3 runs 15 residues. From germline, CDR1 is LNHDA and CDR2 SQIVND (reference sequence). V lost 3 bases to trimming and J lost 5 bases; unmatched junction nucleotides: 7. CDR3: CASSISSGPNNEQFF. The DNA for the CDR3 is TGTGCCAGTAGTATCTCTAGCGGCCCGAACAATGAGCAGTTCTTC.

The chain recombines TRBV3-1 (or the pseudogene TRBV3-2) with TRBJ2-7; 7 bases align to TRBD1. Germline-derived CDR1 and CDR2 are LGHDT and YNNKEL (reference sequence). This CDR3 contains 14 residues. V dropped 4 bases and J dropped 5; count of bases not matched to a gene: 8. The CDR3 spells CASSRALTGHEQYF. Here the CDR3 DNA reads TGTGCCAGCAGCCGGGCCTTGACAGGGCACGAGCAGTACTTC.

This clone was seen a few times. J is TRBJ1-2 and V is TRBV6-5, with 7 bases matching TRBD1. This CDR3 comprises 15 residues. Germline lookup yields CDR1 MNHEY and CDR2 SVGAGI. V lost 5 bases, J lost 2 bases, and 8 bases stayed unmatched. The CDR3 nucleotides are TGTGCCAGCAGTCCCTGGACAGGAGGAAACTATGGCTACACCTTC. This encodes CASSPWTGGNYGYTF.

This chain joins TRBV3-1 (or the pseudogene TRBV3-2) and TRBJ1-2; the D is unclear. CDR1 LGHDT and CDR2 YNNKEL come from the germline V gene (reference sequence). The CDR3 covers 14 residues. Trimming cost V 0 bases and J 4 bases, with 9 bases left between them. The CDR3 bases are TGTGCCAGCAGCCAAGATATAGCGTCCTATGGCTACACCTTC. Encoded protein: CASSQDIASYGYTF.

The chain links TRBV7-5 to TRBJ2-7. TRBV7-5 is an annotated pseudogene. The CDR3 spans 13 residues. Written as DNA, the CDR3 is TGTGTCAGAAGGGGGTCGGGACCCGTTGAGCAGTACTTC. It specifies CVRRGSGPVEQYF.

This clone appeared a few times. The genes are TRBV5-1 and TRBJ1-2; perhaps TRBD1 as D (5 bases). The length of the CDR3 is 15 residues. The germline gives CDR1 SGHRS, CDR2 YFSETQ. V lost 4 bases and J lost 5, with 18 bases in between. The CDR3 loop reads CASSPGVVGVYGYTF. The CDR3 nucleotides are TGCGCCAGCAGCCCGGGGGTTGTGGGGGTATATGGCTACACCTTC.

The V gene is TRBV28, the J gene TRBJ1-4; the match to TRBD1 covers 8 bases. The CDR3 is made up of 15 amino acids. From germline, CDR1 is MDHEN and CDR2 SYDVKM. The ends lost 5 bases at V and 1 base at J; junction bases unmatched: 3. The CDR3 sequence is CASSLTGGTNEKLFF. The DNA of the CDR3 is TGTGCCAGCAGTCTAACAGGGGGAACTAATGAAAAACTGTTTTTT.

This clone appeared a few times. J is TRBJ2-5 and V is TRBV29-1; D might be TRBD1 or TRBD2, each matching 6 bases. The CDR3 runs 13 residues. Between the trimmed V and J ends, which lost 6 bases and 4 bases, there was a span of 15 bases. Germline V CDR1 and CDR2: SQVTM, ANQGSEA. Here the CDR3 reads CSVVSGGGETQYF. As DNA, the CDR3 is TGCAGCGTCGTGAGCGGAGGGGGAGAGACCCAGTACTTC. Using reference TRBV29-1 and TRBJ2-5 for the parts outside the CDR3, the full variable domain is SAVISQKPSRDICQRGTSLTIQCQVDSQVTMMFWYRQQPGQSLTLIATANQGSEATYESGFVIDKFPISRPNLTFSTLTVSNMSPEDSSIYLCSVVSGGGETQYFGPGTRLLVL.

The V gene is TRBV19, the J gene TRBJ1-5; D is uncertain. The CDR3 sequence is 14 residues long. V was pared by 4 bases and J by 1 base, with 8 bases between. The germline gives CDR1 LNHDA, CDR2 SQIVND (reference sequence). The CDR3 DNA reads TGTGCCAGTAGTAGTCAGGACAGCAATCAGCCCCAGCATTTT. This gives the protein CASSSQDSNQPQHF.